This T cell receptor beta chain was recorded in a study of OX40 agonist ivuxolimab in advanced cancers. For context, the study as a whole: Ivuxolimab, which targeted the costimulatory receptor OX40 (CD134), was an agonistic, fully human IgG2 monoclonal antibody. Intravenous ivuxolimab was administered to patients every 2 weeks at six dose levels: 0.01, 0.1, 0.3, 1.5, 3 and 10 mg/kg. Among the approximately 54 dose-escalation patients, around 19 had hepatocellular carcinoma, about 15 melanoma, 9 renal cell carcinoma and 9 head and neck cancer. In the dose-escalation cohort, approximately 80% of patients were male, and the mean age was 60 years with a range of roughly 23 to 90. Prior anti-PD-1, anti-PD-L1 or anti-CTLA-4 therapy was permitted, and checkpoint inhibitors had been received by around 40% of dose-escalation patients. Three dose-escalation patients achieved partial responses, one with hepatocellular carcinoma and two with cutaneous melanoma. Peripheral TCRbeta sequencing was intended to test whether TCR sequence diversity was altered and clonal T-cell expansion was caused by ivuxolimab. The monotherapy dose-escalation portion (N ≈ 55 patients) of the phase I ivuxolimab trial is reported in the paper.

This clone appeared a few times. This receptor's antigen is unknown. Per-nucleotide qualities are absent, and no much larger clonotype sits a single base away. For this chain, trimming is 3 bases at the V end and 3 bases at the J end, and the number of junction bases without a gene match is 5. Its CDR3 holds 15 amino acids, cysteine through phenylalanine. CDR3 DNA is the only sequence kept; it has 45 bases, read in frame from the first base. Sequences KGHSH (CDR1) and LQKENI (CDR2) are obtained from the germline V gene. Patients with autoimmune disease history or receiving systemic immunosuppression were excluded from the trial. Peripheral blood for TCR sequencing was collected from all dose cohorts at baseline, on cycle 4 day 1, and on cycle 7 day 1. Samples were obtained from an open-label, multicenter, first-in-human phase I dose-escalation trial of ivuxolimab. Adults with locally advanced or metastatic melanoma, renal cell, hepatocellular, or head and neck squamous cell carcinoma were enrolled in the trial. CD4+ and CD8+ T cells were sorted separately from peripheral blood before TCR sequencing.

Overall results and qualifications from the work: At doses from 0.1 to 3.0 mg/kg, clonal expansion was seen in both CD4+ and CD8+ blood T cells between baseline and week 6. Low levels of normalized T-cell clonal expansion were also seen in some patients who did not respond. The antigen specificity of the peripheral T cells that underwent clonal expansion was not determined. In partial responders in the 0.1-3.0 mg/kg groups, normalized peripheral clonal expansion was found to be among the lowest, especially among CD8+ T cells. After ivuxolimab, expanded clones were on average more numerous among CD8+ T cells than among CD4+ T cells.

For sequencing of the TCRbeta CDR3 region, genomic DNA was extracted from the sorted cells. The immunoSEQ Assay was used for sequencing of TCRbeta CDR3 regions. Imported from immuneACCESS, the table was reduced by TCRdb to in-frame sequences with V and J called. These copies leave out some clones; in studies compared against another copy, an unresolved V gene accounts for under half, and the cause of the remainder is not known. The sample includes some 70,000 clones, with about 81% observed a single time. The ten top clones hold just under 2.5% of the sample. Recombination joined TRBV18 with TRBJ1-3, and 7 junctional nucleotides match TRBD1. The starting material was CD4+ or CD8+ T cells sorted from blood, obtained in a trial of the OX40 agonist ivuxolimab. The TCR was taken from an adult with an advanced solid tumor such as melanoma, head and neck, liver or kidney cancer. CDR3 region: CASSPYRGDGNTIYF. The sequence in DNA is TGTGCCAGCTCACCTTACAGGGGAGATGGAAACACCATATATTTT.